Listed below are T cell receptor beta chains from one sample, sequenced in a study of regulatory T cells in long-lasting Graves disease. Each CDR3 protein is one row after TCRdb ran MiXCR on the multiplex PCR reads. This sample yields 350,000 to 500,000 distinct CDR3 sequences, of which roughly a fifth are seen a single time; 13% to 15% belongs to the top ten. The specimen comprised peripheral blood mononuclear cells (PBMCs), sampled when the disease was refractory, from a patient treated with antithyroid drugs. Every receptor here comes from a female donor with Graves disease. Each CDR3 is given with its conserved first and last residue. A D gene is named only where the DNA matches it firmly. Size is omitted from some rows. Given values are once, few, many or a class for expanded clones.

D gene	V gene	clone size	J gene	CDR3 DNA	CDR3 protein
-	TRBV28	-	TRBJ2-5	TGTGCCAGCAGTCCAACCATACACCAAGAGACCCAGTACTTC	CASSPTIHQETQYF
-	TRBV29-1	-	TRBJ2-2	TGCAGCGTTGAAGGGACGGAAACCCAACCGATGACCGGGGAGCTGTTTTTT	CSVEGTETQPMTGELFF
TRBD2	TRBV7-9	many	TRBJ2-7	TGTGCCAGCAGCTTTGCGGGAGTGATCTACGAGCAGTACTTC	CASSFAGVIYEQYF
-	TRBV28	few	TRBJ2-3	TGTGCCATTCATAAACGGGCCGGTTCAGGTACGCAGTATTTT	CAIHKRAGSGTQYF
TRBD1	TRBV7-2	many	TRBJ2-7	TGTGCCAGCAGCTTGGGAGACAGGGTGTACGAGCAGTACTTC	CASSLGDRVYEQYF
-	TRBV6-1	many	TRBJ1-5	TGTGCCAGCAGTGAAGACGCGGGTGGTCAGCCCCAGCATTTT	CASSEDAGGQPQHF
-	TRBV28	many	TRBJ1-1	TGTGCCAGCAGTACCCAGGACAGGAACACTGAAGCTTTCTTT	CASSTQDRNTEAFF
TRBD2	TRBV18	few	TRBJ2-5	TGTGCCAGCTCACAGGTCCCGGCCTCGGGGGGGACCCAGTACTTC	CASSQVPASGGTQYF
TRBD1	TRBV20-1	many	TRBJ1-1	TGCAGTGCGTCCATGACAGGGTGGGCTTTCTTT	CSASMTGWAFF
-	TRBV12-3/TRBV12-4	many	TRBJ1-1	TGTGCCTGCCGCCCGGGGGATGGCACTGAAGCTTTCTTT	CACRPGDGTEAFF
TRBD2	TRBV28	-	TRBJ2-3	TGTGCCAGCAGACTACTAGCGGGGAAGACAGATACGCAGTATTTT	CASRLLAGKTDTQYF
TRBD1	TRBV24-1	few	TRBJ2-7	TGTGCCACCAGTGATTCCGGGACAGGGGTCTACGAGCAGTACTTC	CATSDSGTGVYEQYF
TRBD1	TRBV19	-	TRBJ1-5	TGTGCCAGTAGTATCGGGGACAGGGGCGATAATCAGCCCCAGCATTTT	CASSIGDRGDNQPQHF
-	TRBV28	-	TRBJ2-4	TGTGCCAGCACCGGTATTACAGGGAGTGACAAAAACATTCAGTACTTC	CASTGITGSDKNIQYF
TRBD1	TRBV7-3	-	TRBJ2-7	TGTGCCAGCAGCCAGGGGGATGGACCCTACGAGCAGTACTTC	CASSQGDGPYEQYF